This T cell receptor (beta chain) was observed in a study of shared clonotypes between healthy human individuals. Study-wide findings and caveats: Larger estimated richness was generally seen in naive subsets than in memory subsets. Non-shared clonotypes had lower generation probabilities than those shared by all four donors.

The CDR3 loop spans 9 amino acids. Germline V gene data show CDR1 as MNHNS and CDR2 as SASEGT. Between the trimmed V and J ends, which lost 3 bases and 11 bases, there was a span of 4 bases. Sequencing was performed with immunoSEQ multiplex PCR; in TCRdb, only in-frame clones are kept and a portion is missing. The table has about 2.4 million clones, roughly 93% seen once. This clone was seen more than once but under ten times. Its antigen is unidentified. The gene calls are TRBV6-1 and TRBJ1-1; D remains ambiguous. The receptor's source is a man between 18 and 29 years old in good health. Some clones in this sample may be carry-over from other donors' samples. The sample consisted of naive CD4+ T cells from PBMCs. Subset specified: CD45RA+ positively selected. The CDR3 region has the DNA TGTGCCAGCAGTGATCGGGCTTTCTTT. Protein product: CASSDRAFF.